These T cell receptor beta chains were read from a single sample in a study of beta chain features in type 1 diabetes. Only in-frame clones appear in the TCRdb table, and some are missing; sequencing was by immunoSEQ multiplex PCR. The data show about 640,000 clones, roughly an eighth seen once. The sequenced sample consisted of naive CD4+ T cells from blood. These receptors originate from a man under 40 with type 1 diabetes. The CDR3 runs from the conserved cysteine through the conserved F or W. A D gene is named only where the DNA matches it firmly. Expanded clones get a size class; other rows say once, few or many, or leave the size out.

j_call	v_call	d_call	clone_size	cdr3_nt	cdr3_aa
TRBJ1-3	TRBV4-3	-	-	TGCGCCAGCAGCCAAGAAGTGTTTGGAGGAAACACCATATATTTT	CASSQEVFGGNTIYF
TRBJ1-6	TRBV23-1	-	-	TGCGCCAGCAGTCATGGGGGGCAGGCCGATAATTCACCCCTCCACTTT	CASSHGGQADNSPLHF
TRBJ1-1	TRBV18	-	few	TGTGCCAGCTCACCCCGGGACGGGGACACTGAAGCTTTCTTT	CASSPRDGDTEAFF
TRBJ2-5	TRBV5-4	TRBD1	few	TGTGCCAGCAGCTGGGGACAGGGAGAGACCCAGTACTTC	CASSWGQGETQYF
TRBJ2-5	TRBV5-1	-	few	TGCGCCAGCAGCCTTGAGGGGCACAGAGATCAAGAGACCCAGTACTTC	CASSLEGHRDQETQYF
TRBJ2-2	TRBV29-1	-	-	TGCAGCTCTTGGGACACCTCGAACACCGGGGAGCTGTTTTTT	CSSWDTSNTGELFF
TRBJ2-2	TRBV2	TRBD1	-	TGTGCCAGCAGTGGACAGGGGACAAGGGGTTTCGAGCTGTTTTTT	CASSGQGTRGFELFF
TRBJ1-6	TRBV6-5	-	few	TGTGCCAGCAGTACCGGGGGCAGGAGTAATTCACCCCTCCACTTT	CASSTGGRSNSPLHF
TRBJ2-5	TRBV6-5	-	-	TGTGCCAGCAGTTACTACGTCACAGCCGAGACCCAGTACTTC	CASSYYVTAETQYF
TRBJ2-7	TRBV6-6	-	few	TGTGCCAGCAGTTACGGGGAAGCCTACGAGCAGTACTTC	CASSYGEAYEQYF
TRBJ1-3	TRBV15	-	-	TGTGCCACCACGCCGGGACACCCTGGAAACACCATATATTTT	CATTPGHPGNTIYF
TRBJ1-1	TRBV18	-	-	TGTGCCAGCTCACCAAATACGCCACCGAACACTGAAGCTTTCTTT	CASSPNTPPNTEAFF
TRBJ1-2	TRBV7-2	-	-	TGTGCCAGCAGCTATCCGGGCCTTGCTTATGGCTACACCTTC	CASSYPGLAYGYTF
TRBJ2-3	TRBV5-1	-	few	TGCGCCAGCAGCTTGGCTGAGGACTCCCTCACAGATACGCAGTATTTT	CASSLAEDSLTDTQYF
TRBJ2-2	TRBV19	-	-	TGTGCCAGTAGTAACAGGGAGAACACCGGGGAGCTGTTTTTT	CASSNRENTGELFF
TRBJ2-1	TRBV4-2	-	-	TGTGCCAGCAGCCAAGAGGGGTTGGAGCTCTTGCGCTACAATGAGCAGTTCTTC	CASSQEGLELLRYNEQFF
TRBJ1-5	TRBV10-3	-	-	TGTGCCATCAGTGAGTCCCGGGGACAGCCCCAGCATTTT	CAISESRGQPQHF
TRBJ1-4	TRBV11-2	-	-	TGTGCCAGCAGGGGAGGCGGTGAAAAACTGTTTTTT	CASRGGGEKLFF
TRBJ2-3	TRBV4-2	TRBD2	-	TGTGCCAGCAGCCAAGACCCTAGCGGTAGCACAGATACGCAGTATTTT	CASSQDPSGSTDTQYF
TRBJ1-2	TRBV10-3	TRBD1	-	TGTGCCATCAGTGAAAGACAGGGAGGCTACACCTTC	CAISERQGGYTF
TRBJ2-5	TRBV5-4	TRBD2	few	TGTGCCAGCAGCCGACGACTAGCGGGGGCGATGGAGACCCAGTACTTC	CASSRRLAGAMETQYF
TRBJ1-1	TRBV4-1	-	few	TGCGCCAGCAGCCAAGATGACAGTTTGGGGCGCACTGAAGCTTTCTTT	CASSQDDSLGRTEAFF
TRBJ2-1	TRBV21-1	-	-	TGTGCCAGCAGCAACGGCAGGGTTATCCTCAATGAGCAGTTCTTC	CASSNGRVILNEQFF
TRBJ2-6	TRBV6-1	-	-	TGTGCCAGCAGTGACCCCCAGGGTTCTGGGGCCAACGTCCTGACTTTC	CASSDPQGSGANVLTF
TRBJ2-5	TRBV2	-	few	TGTGCCAGGGGAGCGCGCCAAGAGACCCAGTACTTC	CARGARQETQYF
TRBJ2-7	TRBV6-5	-	few	TGTGCCAGCAGTTCCAGGTCCCTAACCTCCTACGAGCAGTACTTC	CASSSRSLTSYEQYF
TRBJ2-7	TRBV4-3	-	-	TGCGCCAGCAGCCAAGATATTACTGGAACCTACGAGCAGTACTTC	CASSQDITGTYEQYF
TRBJ1-5	TRBV25-1	-	-	TGTGCCAGCAGTGAAAGTAGAGGCTATAGCAATCAGCCCCAGCATTTT	CASSESRGYSNQPQHF
TRBJ2-1	TRBV6-5	TRBD2	few	TGTGCCAGCAGCACAGTAGCGGGGGAGTACAATGAGCAGTTCTTC	CASSTVAGEYNEQFF